The T cell receptor (beta chain) described here comes from a study of spatial heterogeneity in lung cancer. At the level of the study: Each time, sequencing found more beta-chain sequences than alpha-chain sequences. Matched bulk RNA-seq gave a T cell module score that correlated strongly with tumor-region TCR transcript counts. Points from the study as a whole: Ubiquitous and regional expanded TCR counts mirrored ubiquitous and regional nonsynonymous mutation counts, respectively. How many expanded intratumoral alpha and beta TCRs were present tracked the tumor mutation count, which was a count of nonsynonymous mutations.

TCRdb re-derived calls from the 5' RACE reads in MiXCR, one entry per CDR3 protein. This repertoire shows some 15,000 distinct CDR3 sequences, approximately 7.4% found once; its top ten account for 8.9%. Trimming took off 2 bases at V and 8 bases at J, with 15 bases between the two ends. This CDR3 is 15 amino acids long. Per germline, CDR1 MNHEY and CDR2 SVGEGT. Time point here: sample taken at primary tumor resection. Whole RNA was taken from tumor, nontumor lung or frozen PBMC; it was then sequenced unsorted. This clonotype came up many times. Its antigen remains unknown. The source is a male donor with early-stage non-small cell lung cancer. The V gene is TRBV6-2 or TRBV6-3, the J gene TRBJ1-4; D not certain. The specimen was lung tumor tissue, collected at surgery. CDR3 in amino acids: CASSYGRVLGEKLFF. CDR3 DNA sequence: TGTGCCAGCAGTTACGGGAGGGTCCTTGGAGAAAAACTGTTTTTT.